This section outlines one T cell receptor beta chain sequence together with its context. These data belong to a study of blood T cell repertoires in COVID-19. Overall study: Samples of COVID-19 (acute and convalescent) were obtained from the United States, Italy and Spain.

Germline V CDR1 and CDR2: SGHRS, YFSETQ. V dropped 3 bases and J dropped 2; count of bases not matched to a gene: 3. CDR3 length: 14 amino acids. Here immunoSEQ multiplex PCR was the method, and the copy in TCRdb shows in-frame clones only, minus some. Of around 300,000 clones listed, roughly 88% are singletons. The chain carries TRBV5-1 and TRBJ1-1, with 8 nucleotides matching TRBD1. This TCR was sampled from a man aged 25 to 40 who had recovered from COVID-19. Sequencing used PBMCs or T cells enriched from blood (not recorded which). DNA for the CDR3: TGCGCCAGCAGCTCAGGGGGCCCCAACACTGAAGCTTTCTTT. It codes for CASSSGGPNTEAFF.